This entry features one T cell receptor (beta chain) sequence. Its antigen is not known. The CDR3 spans 14 residues. Germline V gene sequence: CDR1 MNHNS, CDR2 SASEGT. Trimming removed 0 bases at V and 7 bases at J, with 11 bases between. An approximately 130-subject validation cohort, separate from the approximately 720-subject first cohort, supplied the donors. The sample comes from a study of cytomegalovirus exposure and HLA in healthy donors. Study results and limitations: Cytomegalovirus association was listed for about 180 TCR beta chains. As was reported, the classifier diagnosed cytomegalovirus status with high specificity and sensitivity. Rare TCR sequences predominated, though certain public TCRs were found in many donors.

This table comes from immunoSEQ multiplex PCR, and its TCRdb copy is limited to in-frame clones, with some not included. The sample has over 100,000 clones, approximately 89% seen once. V gene TRBV6-1 combines with J gene TRBJ2-3, with unresolved D. This receptor was identified in a woman younger than 30 in good health and CMV-seronegative. The sequenced sample was PBMCs. CDR3 residues: CASSEAIPRNTQYF. The CDR3 region has the DNA TGTGCCAGCAGTGAAGCGATCCCTAGAAATACGCAGTATTTT.